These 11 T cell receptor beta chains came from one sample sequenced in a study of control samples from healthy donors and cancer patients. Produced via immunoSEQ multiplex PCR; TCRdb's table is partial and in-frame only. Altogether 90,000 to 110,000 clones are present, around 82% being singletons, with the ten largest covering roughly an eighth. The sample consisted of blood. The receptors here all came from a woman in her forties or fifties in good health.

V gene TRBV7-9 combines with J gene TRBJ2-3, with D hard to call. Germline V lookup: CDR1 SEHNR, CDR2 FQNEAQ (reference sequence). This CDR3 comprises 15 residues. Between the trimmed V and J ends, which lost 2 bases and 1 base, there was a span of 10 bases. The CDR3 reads CASSLYASRTDTQYF. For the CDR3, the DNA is TGTGCCAGCAGCTTATATGCGTCCCGCACAGATACGCAGTATTTT.

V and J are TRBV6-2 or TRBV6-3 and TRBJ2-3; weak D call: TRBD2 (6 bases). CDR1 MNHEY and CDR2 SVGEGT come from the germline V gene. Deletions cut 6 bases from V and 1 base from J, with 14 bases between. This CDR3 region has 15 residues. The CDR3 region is CASSLRGGGTDTQYF. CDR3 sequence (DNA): TGTGCCAGCAGCCTCCGTGGCGGGGGCACAGATACGCAGTATTTT.

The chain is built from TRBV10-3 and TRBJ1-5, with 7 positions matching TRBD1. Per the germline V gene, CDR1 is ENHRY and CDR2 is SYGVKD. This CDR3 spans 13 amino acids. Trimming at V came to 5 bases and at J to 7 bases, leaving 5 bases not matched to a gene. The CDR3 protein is CAISKGTEQPQHF. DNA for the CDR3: TGTGCCATCAGTAAGGGGACAGAACAGCCCCAGCATTTT.

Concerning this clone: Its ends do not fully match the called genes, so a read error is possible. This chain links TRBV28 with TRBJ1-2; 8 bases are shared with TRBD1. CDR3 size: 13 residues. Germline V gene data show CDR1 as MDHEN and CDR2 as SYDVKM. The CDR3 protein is CASSSGGSYSYTF. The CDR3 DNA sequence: TGTGCCAGCAGTTCAGGGGGCTCCTATAGCTACACCTTC.

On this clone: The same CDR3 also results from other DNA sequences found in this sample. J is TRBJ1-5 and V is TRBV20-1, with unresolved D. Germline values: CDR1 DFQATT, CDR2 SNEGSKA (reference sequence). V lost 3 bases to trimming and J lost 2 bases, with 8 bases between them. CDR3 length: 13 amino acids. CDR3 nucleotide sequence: TGCAGTGCTAGTTCAGGCGGCAATCAGCCCCAGCATTTT. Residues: CSASSGGNQPQHF.

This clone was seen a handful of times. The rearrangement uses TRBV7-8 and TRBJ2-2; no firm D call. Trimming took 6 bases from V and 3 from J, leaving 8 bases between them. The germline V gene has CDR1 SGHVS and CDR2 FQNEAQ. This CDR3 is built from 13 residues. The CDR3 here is CASSFSDTGELFF. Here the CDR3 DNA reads TGTGCCAGCAGTTTTTCGGACACCGGGGAGCTGTTTTTT.

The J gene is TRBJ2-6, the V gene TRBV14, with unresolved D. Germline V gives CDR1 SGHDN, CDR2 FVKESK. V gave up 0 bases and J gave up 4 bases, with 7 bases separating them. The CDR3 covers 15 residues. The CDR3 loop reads CASSQDLSGANVLTF. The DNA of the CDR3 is TGTGCCAGCAGCCAAGATCTCTCCGGGGCCAACGTCCTGACTTTC.

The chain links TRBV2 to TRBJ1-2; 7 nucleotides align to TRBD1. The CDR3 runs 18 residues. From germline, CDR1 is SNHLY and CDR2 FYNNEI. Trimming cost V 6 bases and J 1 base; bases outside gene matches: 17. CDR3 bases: TGTGCCAGCAGCCGAACCGGGCGGACAGGAAGCTTTAACTATGGCTACACCTTC. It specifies CASSRTGRTGSFNYGYTF.

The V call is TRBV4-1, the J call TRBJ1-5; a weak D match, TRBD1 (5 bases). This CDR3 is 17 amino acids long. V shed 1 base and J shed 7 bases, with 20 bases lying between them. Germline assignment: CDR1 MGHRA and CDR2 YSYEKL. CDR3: CASSQAPDGGGYQPQHF. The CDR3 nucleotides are TGCGCCAGCAGCCAAGCCCCTGATGGGGGGGGGTACCAGCCCCAGCATTTT.

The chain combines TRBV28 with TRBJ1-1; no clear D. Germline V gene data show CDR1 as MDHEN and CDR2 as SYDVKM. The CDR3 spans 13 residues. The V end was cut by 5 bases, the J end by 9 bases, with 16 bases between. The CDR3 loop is CASSMGSGNQAFF. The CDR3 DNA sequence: TGTGCCAGCAGTATGGGCTCGGGAAACCAAGCTTTCTTT. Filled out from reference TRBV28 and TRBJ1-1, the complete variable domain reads DVKVTQSSRYLVKRTGEKVFLECVQDMDHENMFWYRQDPGLGLRLIYFSYDVKMKEKGDIPEGYSVSREKKERFSLILESASTNQTSMYLCASSMGSGNQAFFGQGTRLTVV.

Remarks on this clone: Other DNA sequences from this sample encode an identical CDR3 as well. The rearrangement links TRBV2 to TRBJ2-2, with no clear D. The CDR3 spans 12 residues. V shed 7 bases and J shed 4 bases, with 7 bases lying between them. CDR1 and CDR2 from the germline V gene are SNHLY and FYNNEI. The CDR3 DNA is TGTGCCAGCATGGGGATCACCGGGGAGCTGTTTTTT. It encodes CASMGITGELFF.